The sequence of this TCR beta chain was determined in a study of T cells in localized non-small cell lung cancer. Study-wide results and limits: Those with higher blood T cell density had longer overall survival. A median of around 60 clones ranked among the top 100 in tumor appeared in adjacent lung. Clonality of T cells reached its maximum in uninvolved adjacent lung, surpassing tumor. The tumor had only one region sequenced, so heterogeneity remains possible.

A word on this clone: Its antigen is not known.

CDR1 SGHDN and CDR2 FVKESK come from the germline V gene. Trimming stripped 5 bases from V and 5 bases from J, with 15 bases between. CDR3 length equals 14 residues. The data were produced by immunoSEQ multiplex PCR, yet TCRdb's version contains in-frame clones alone and is incomplete. Of about 24,000 clones listed, around nine tenths are singletons. This TCR derives from a man between 40 and 75 years old with stage I squamous cell lung carcinoma. The sequencing used peripheral blood, collected before any cancer treatment. V usage is TRBV14 and J usage is TRBJ2-5; D remains unclear. CDR3 in amino acids: CASSSQGVRETQYF. DNA of the CDR3: TGTGCCAGCAGCTCACAAGGAGTGAGGGAGACCCAGTACTTC.